These 16 T cell receptor beta chains originate from one sample sequenced in a study of tissue T cells after allogeneic stem cell transplantation. Clones were read by immunoSEQ multiplex PCR, and TCRdb kept only the in-frame ones, dropping some. This sample has almost 7,000 clones; approximately 37% occur once, and the top ten carry about 6.4%. Time point reported: mouse harvest day 14 after allogeneic transplant. Mouse grafts combined 10^7 T-cell-depleted bone marrow cells with 10^6 splenic CD5+ T cells. The specimen sequenced was skin. These receptor sequences come from a female BALB/c mouse given C57BL/6 T cells with graft-versus-host disease after an allogeneic hematopoietic cell transplant.

Turning to this clone: The genes are named according to mouse. The covered CDR3 bases are TGTGCAAGCAGCTTGGCTGGGGGGATCCAAGACACCCAGTAC. It is translated as CASSLAGGIQDTQY. The entire CDR3 protein is CASSLAGGIQDTQYF. The chain joins TRBV16 to TRBJ2-5; TRBD2 agrees at 8 bases. The CDR3 goes on 1 residue after the read ends, and that part is filled in from the germline J gene. Germline assignment: CDR1 SGHSA and CDR2 FRNQAP. This CDR3 has 15 amino acids. V lost 3 bases to trimming and J lost 2 bases; unmatched junction nucleotides: 4.

This clone was recorded a few times. Gene names denote mouse genes. The read gets to within 1 residue of the CDR3 end, and the germline J gene fills in the rest. V and J are TRBV13-1 and TRBJ1-2; 7 bases agree with TRBD1. The germline CDR1 and CDR2 sequences are NSHNY and SYGAGN. The CDR3 loop spans 13 amino acids. The junction had 3 bases not matched to a gene; V was cut back by 4 bases and J by 3 bases. CDR3 region: CASSHTGDSDYTF. The part of the CDR3 DNA that was read is TGTGCCAGCAGTCATACAGGGGACTCCGACTACACC.

A word on this clone: Germline and genes: mouse. The read terminates 1 residue ahead of where the CDR3 ends, so the germline J gene completes it. The rearrangement links TRBV16 to TRBJ2-2; D is uncertain. V was trimmed by 4 bases and J by 0 bases, leaving 0 bases between them. The germline gives CDR1 SGHSA, CDR2 FRNQAP. This CDR3 is 12 amino acids long. The CDR3 sequence is CASSSNTGQLYF. CDR3 DNA (partial): TGTGCAAGCAGCTCAAACACCGGGCAGCTCTAC.

To note about this clone: Gene labels here are mouse ones. The CDR3 end lies 1 residue beyond the end of the read and is filled in from the germline J gene. The V gene is TRBV13-3, the J gene TRBJ2-7; TRBD1 agrees at 8 bases. J gave up 2 bases and V 2 bases, and 3 bases lay outside the gene matches. Germline CDR1 and CDR2: NNHDY and SYVADS. This CDR3 contains 14 residues. This CDR3 reads CASSDAGGTYEQYF. The sequenced CDR3 bases are TGTGCCAGCAGTGACGCAGGGGGCACCTATGAACAGTAC.

A word on this clone: The gene symbols are mouse symbols. The CDR3 end falls 1 residue outside the read, so it is completed with the germline J gene. V usage is TRBV13-1 and J usage is TRBJ2-1; 9 bases fit TRBD2. Germline V gene sequence: CDR1 NSHNY, CDR2 SYGAGN. This CDR3 is built from 15 residues. The V and J ends lost 3 bases and 1 base, in that order; junction bases with no gene match: 2. This chain's CDR3 is CASSAGTGNYAEQFF. Partial CDR3 DNA: TGTGCCAGCAGTGCCGGGACTGGGAACTATGCTGAGCAGTTC.

This clone came up a few times. Gene names and germline refer to mouse. The CDR3 end falls 1 residue outside the read, so it is completed with the germline J gene. This chain links TRBV26 with TRBJ2-4, with D tentatively TRBD1 or TRBD2 (5 bases each). Deletions cut 4 bases from V and 2 bases from J, with 7 bases between. The CDR3 covers 13 residues. The V gene's germline CDR1 is KGHPV and CDR2 FQNQEV (reference sequence). The CDR3 DNA, read in part, is TGTGCCAGCAGTCGGGACGTTCAAAACACCTTGTAC. Translating it yields CASSRDVQNTLY. The full-length CDR3 reads as CASSRDVQNTLYF.

This clone came up a few times. Mouse gene names apply. The DNA ends 1 residue before the CDR3 does, and the rest of the CDR3 is filled in from the germline J gene. J is TRBJ2-7 and V is TRBV13-2; no reliable D call. The CDR3 length is 10 residues. Trimming left V 1 base short and J 6 bases short, with 2 bases between. Germline V CDR1 and CDR2: NNHNN, SYGAGS (reference sequence). The part of the CDR3 DNA that was read is TGTGCCAGCGGTGATTTTGAACAGTAC. Its translation is CASGDFEQY. The CDR3 in its entirety is CASGDFEQYF.

Concerning this clone itself: Gene names are the mouse ones. The read comes to an end 1 residue before the CDR3 does, leaving the germline J gene to fill in the end. The chain recombines TRBV26 with TRBJ1-1; tentatively, D is TRBD1 (6 bases). The germline V and J ends were trimmed by 6 bases and 1 base, with 9 bases remaining between them. This CDR3 is 13 amino acids long. Germline values: CDR1 KGHPV, CDR2 FQNQEV (reference sequence). CDR3 DNA (partial): TGTGCCAGCAGCTCGGGACAAAACACAGAAGTCTTC. The encoded protein is CASSSGQNTEVF. The complete CDR3 protein is CASSSGQNTEVFF.

As for this clone: Any gene name here is a mouse gene name. The sequenced fragment ends 1 residue before the CDR3 boundary, so the rest is inferred from the germline J gene. The chain links TRBV23 to TRBJ2-4; no DNA check was done on the table's D call, TRBD1. The CDR3 has 13 amino acids. Germline V gives CDR1 KGHTA, CDR2 FQNQQP. The CDR3 reads CSSSPNSQNTLYF. The CDR3 bases that were read are TGCTCCAGCAGTCCAAATAGTCAAAACACCTTGTAC.

In regard to this clone: Gene names refer to mouse genes. The read finishes 1 residue shy of the CDR3 end, and the germline J gene is used to complete it. The genes are TRBV26 and TRBJ2-5; D uncertain. The CDR3 is 12 residues long. The V end was cut by 3 bases, the J end by 3 bases, with 4 bases between. The germline V gene has CDR1 KGHPV and CDR2 FQNQEV (reference sequence). The chain's CDR3 is CASSLRQDTQYF. Partial CDR3 DNA: TGTGCCAGCAGTCTCCGGCAAGACACCCAGTAC.

To note about this clone: The gene symbols are mouse symbols. The read ends 1 residue shy of where the CDR3 ends; the end is completed using the germline J gene. V and J are TRBV24 and TRBJ2-1; 8 nucleotides match TRBD1. Germline loops: CDR1 KGHTA, CDR2 FRNEEI. This CDR3 contains 15 residues. V trimming: 0 bases; J trimming: 5 bases; junction bases outside the gene matches: 3. This CDR3 is CASSLYEQGDAEQFF. The sequenced CDR3 bases are TGTGCCAGCAGTCTGTATGAACAGGGGGATGCTGAGCAGTTC.

On this clone itself: The gene names given are mouse names. The read terminates 1 residue before the CDR3 end, so the remaining end is supplied by the germline J gene. The chain employs TRBV3 and TRBJ2-3; 12 bases are shared with TRBD2. Germline CDR1 is SNHLY and CDR2 is FYNGKV (reference sequence). This CDR3 spans 15 amino acids. Trimming cost V 5 bases and J 5 bases; bases outside gene matches: 5. The chain's CDR3 is CASSPGLGGIETLYF. The part of the CDR3 DNA that was read is TGTGCCAGCAGCCCCGGACTGGGGGGGATAGAAACGCTGTAT.

This clone is medium-sized (0.01 to 0.1%) by share. Genes and germline come from the mouse. The sequence runs out 1 residue before the end of the CDR3; the remainder is reconstructed from the germline J gene. The J gene is TRBJ1-1, the V gene TRBV26; D is perhaps TRBD1 (6 bases). Germline assignment: CDR1 KGHPV and CDR2 FQNQEV (reference sequence). CDR3 length: 14 residues. The ends were cut back, 3 bases at V and 4 bases at J, with 12 bases in the middle. The CDR3 DNA, read in part, is TGTGCCAGCAGTCTCAACAGGGTGGGCACAGAAGTCTTC. Its protein is CASSLNRVGTEVF. The complete CDR3 reads CASSLNRVGTEVFF.

A remark on this clone: Mouse gene names and germline throughout. The read is 1 residue too short to cover the CDR3 end, so that end is filled in from the germline J gene. The V call is TRBV23, the J call TRBJ2-1; the table's D call TRBD1 went unverified against the DNA. CDR3 length: 16 amino acids. Germline V gives CDR1 KGHTA, CDR2 FQNQQP. The chain's CDR3 is CSSSQTTGFNYAEQFF. The DNA read from the CDR3 is TGCTCCAGCAGTCAAACGACAGGGTTTAACTATGCTGAGCAGTTC.

Turning to this clone: Here the gene names and germline are mouse. The read halts 1 residue ahead of the CDR3 end, with the missing end drawn from the germline J gene. The rearrangement joins TRBV13-3 to TRBJ2-5; the match to TRBD1 covers 10 bases. This CDR3 has 14 amino acids. With V trimmed by 5 bases and J by 6 bases, 6 bases remained unmatched. CDR1 is NNHDY, CDR2 SYVADS, per germline. The CDR3 bases that were read are TGTGCCAGCAGCCCTGACAGGGGGCAGGACACCCAGTAC. Residues: CASSPDRGQDTQY. The whole CDR3 reads CASSPDRGQDTQYF. Using reference TRBV13-3 and TRBJ2-5 for the parts outside the CDR3, the full variable domain is EAAVTQSPRSKVAVTGGKVTLSCHQTNNHDYMYWYRQDTGHGLRLIHYSYVADSTEKGDIPDGYKASRPSQENFSLILELASLSQTAVYFCASSPDRGQDTQYFGPGTRLLVL.

With respect to this clone: Each gene name is a mouse one. The read finishes 1 residue shy of the CDR3 end, and the germline J gene is used to complete it. The chain links TRBV26 to TRBJ2-7; D perhaps matches TRBD1 (5 bases). The germline gives CDR1 KGHPV, CDR2 FQNQEV (reference sequence). The CDR3 extends over 15 amino acids. Trimming cost V 0 bases and J 0 bases, with 9 bases left between them. The CDR3 sequence is CASSLSGQPSYEQYF. Partial CDR3 DNA: TGTGCCAGCAGTCTGTCAGGACAACCCTCCTATGAACAGTAC.